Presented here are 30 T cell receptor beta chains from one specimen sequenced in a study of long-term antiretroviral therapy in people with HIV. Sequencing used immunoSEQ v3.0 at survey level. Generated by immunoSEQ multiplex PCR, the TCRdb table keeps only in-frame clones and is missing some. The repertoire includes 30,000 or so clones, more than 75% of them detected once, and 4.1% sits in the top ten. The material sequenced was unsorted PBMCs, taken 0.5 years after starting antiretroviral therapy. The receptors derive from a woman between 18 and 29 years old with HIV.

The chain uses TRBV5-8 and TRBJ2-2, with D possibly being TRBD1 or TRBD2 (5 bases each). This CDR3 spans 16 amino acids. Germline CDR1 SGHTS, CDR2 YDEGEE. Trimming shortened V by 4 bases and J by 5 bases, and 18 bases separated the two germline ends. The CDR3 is CASSLVGGLGTGELFF. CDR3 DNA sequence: TGTGCCAGCAGCCTCGTTGGGGGATTAGGAACCGGGGAGCTGTTTTTT. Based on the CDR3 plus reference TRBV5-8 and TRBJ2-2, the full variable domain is EAGVTQSPTHLIKTRGQQATLRCSPISGHTSVYWYQQALGLGLQFLLWYDEGEERNRGNFPPRFSGRQFPNYSSELNVNALELEDSALYLCASSLVGGLGTGELFFGEGSRLTVL.

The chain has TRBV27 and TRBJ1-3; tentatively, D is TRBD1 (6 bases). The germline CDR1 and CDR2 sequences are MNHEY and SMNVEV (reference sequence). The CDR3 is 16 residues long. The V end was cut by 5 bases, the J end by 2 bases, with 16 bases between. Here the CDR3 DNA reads TGTGCCAGCAGTCCCATTTCAGGGGTACCTGGAAACACCATATATTTT. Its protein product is CASSPISGVPGNTIYF.

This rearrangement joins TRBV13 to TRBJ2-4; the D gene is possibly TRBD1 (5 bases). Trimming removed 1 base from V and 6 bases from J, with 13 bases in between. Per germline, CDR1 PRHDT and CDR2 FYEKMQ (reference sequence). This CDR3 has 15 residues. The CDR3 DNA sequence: TGTGCCAGCAGCTTAGATCCTATCCAGGGAAACATTCAGTACTTC. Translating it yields CASSLDPIQGNIQYF.

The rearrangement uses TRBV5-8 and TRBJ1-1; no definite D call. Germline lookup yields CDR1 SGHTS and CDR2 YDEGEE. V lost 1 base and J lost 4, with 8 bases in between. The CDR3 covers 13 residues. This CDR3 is CASSLNEGTEAFF. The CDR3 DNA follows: TGTGCCAGCAGCTTGAATGAGGGCACTGAAGCTTTCTTT.

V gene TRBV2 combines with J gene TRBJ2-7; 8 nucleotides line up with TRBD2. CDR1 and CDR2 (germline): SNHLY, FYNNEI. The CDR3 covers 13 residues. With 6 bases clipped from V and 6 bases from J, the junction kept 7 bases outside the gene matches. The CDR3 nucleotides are TGTGCCAGCAGGCCGGGACTAGGTTTCGAGCAGTACTTC. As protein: CASRPGLGFEQYF. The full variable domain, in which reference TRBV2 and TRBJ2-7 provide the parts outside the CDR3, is EPEVTQTPSHQVTQMGQEVILRCVPISNHLYFYWYRQILGQKVEFLVSFYNNEISEKSEIFDDQFSVERPDGSNFTLKIRSTKLEDSAMYFCASRPGLGFEQYFGPGTRLTVT.

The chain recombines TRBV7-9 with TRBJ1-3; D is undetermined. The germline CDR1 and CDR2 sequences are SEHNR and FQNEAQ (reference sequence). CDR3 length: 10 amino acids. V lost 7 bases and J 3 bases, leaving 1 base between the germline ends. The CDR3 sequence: CASNGNTIYF. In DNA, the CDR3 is TGTGCCAGCAATGGAAACACCATATATTTT.

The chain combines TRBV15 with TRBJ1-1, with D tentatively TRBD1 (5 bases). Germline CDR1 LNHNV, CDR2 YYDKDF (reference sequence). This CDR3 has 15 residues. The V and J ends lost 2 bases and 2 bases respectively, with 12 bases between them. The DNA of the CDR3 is TGTGCCACCAGCAGACCGTTCCAGGGAAACACTGAAGCTTTCTTT. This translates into CATSRPFQGNTEAFF.

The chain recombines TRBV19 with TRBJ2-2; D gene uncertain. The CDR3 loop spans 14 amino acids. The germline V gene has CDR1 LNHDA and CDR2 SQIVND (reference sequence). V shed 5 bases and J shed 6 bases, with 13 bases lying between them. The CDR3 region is CASSPPPLAGELFF. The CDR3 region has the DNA TGTGCCAGTAGTCCCCCCCCGCTCGCCGGGGAGCTGTTTTTT.

This CDR3 reads CASSPGFVLAGPSTGELFF. CDR3 DNA: TGTGCCAGCAGTCCAGGATTTGTACTAGCGGGACCTAGCACCGGGGAGCTGTTTTTT. The V call is TRBV28, the J call TRBJ2-2; 10 bases match TRBD2. Germline loops: CDR1 MDHEN, CDR2 SYDVKM. V was clipped by 5 bases and J by 4 bases; unmatched bases: 16. The CDR3 is made up of 19 amino acids.

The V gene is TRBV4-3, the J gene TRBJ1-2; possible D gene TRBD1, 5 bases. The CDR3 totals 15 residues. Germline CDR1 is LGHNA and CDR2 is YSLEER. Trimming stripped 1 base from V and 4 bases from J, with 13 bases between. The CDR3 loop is CASSQVARAAYGYTF. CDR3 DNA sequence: TGCGCCAGCAGCCAAGTTGCCAGGGCAGCCTATGGCTACACCTTC.

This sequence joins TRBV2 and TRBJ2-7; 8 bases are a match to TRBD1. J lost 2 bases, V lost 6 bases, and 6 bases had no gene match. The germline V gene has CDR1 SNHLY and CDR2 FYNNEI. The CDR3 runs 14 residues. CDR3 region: CASSGQGFAYEQYF. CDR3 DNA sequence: TGTGCCAGCAGCGGACAGGGCTTCGCCTACGAGCAGTACTTC.

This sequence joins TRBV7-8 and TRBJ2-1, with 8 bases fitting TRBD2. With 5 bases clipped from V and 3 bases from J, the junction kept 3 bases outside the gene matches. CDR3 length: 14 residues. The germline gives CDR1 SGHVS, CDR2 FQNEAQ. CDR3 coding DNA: TGTGCCAGCAGCCCCGGGGGGGACTACAATGAGCAGTTCTTC. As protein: CASSPGGDYNEQFF. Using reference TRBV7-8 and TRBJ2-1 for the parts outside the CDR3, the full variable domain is GAGVSQSPRYKVAKRGQDVALRCDPISGHVSLFWYQQALGQGPEFLTYFQNEAQLDKSGLPSDRFFAERPEGSVSTLKIQRTQQEDSAVYLCASSPGGDYNEQFFGPGTRLTVL.

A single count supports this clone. CDR3 residues: CASSYAAGDEQYF. For the CDR3, the DNA is TGTGCCAGCAGTTACGCAGCGGGAGACGAGCAGTACTTC. The chain is built from TRBV6-5 and TRBJ2-7; 8 positions match TRBD2. The V segment lost 2 bases and the J segment 5 bases; nucleotides outside the gene matches: 2. Germline assignment: CDR1 MNHEY and CDR2 SVGAGI. The CDR3 sequence is 13 residues long.

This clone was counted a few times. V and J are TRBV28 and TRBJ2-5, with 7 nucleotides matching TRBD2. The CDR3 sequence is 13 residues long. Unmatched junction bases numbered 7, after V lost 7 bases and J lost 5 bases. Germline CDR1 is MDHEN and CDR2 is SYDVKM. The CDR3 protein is CASNLGGSETQYF. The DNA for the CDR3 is TGTGCCAGCAATCTGGGGGGGAGCGAGACCCAGTACTTC.

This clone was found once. The CDR3 nucleotides read TGTGCCAGCAGCTTGACTAGCGGGATAGGCAATGAGCAGTTCTTC. It translates to CASSLTSGIGNEQFF. This chain links TRBV7-9 with TRBJ2-1; TRBD2 aligns across 11 bases. This CDR3 region has 15 residues. J gave up 6 bases and V 3 bases, and 4 bases lay outside the gene matches. CDR1 SEHNR and CDR2 FQNEAQ come from the germline V gene (reference sequence). The whole variable domain, filled in from reference TRBV7-9 and TRBJ2-1, reads DTGVSQNPRHKITKRGQNVTFRCDPISEHNRLYWYRQTLGQGPEFLTYFQNEAQLEKSRLLSDRFSAERPKGSFSTLEIQRTEQGDSAMYLCASSLTSGIGNEQFFGPGTRLTVL.

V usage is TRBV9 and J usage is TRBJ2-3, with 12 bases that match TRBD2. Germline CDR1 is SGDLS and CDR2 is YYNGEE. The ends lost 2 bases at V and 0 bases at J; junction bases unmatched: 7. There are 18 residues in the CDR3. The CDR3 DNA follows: TGTGCCAGCAGCGTGGGGCTAGCGGGGGGGACTAGCACAGATACGCAGTATTTT. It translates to CASSVGLAGGTSTDTQYF.

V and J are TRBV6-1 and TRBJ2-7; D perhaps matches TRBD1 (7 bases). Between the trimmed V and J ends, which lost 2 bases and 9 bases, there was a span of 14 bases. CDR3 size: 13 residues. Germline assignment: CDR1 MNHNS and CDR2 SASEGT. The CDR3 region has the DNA TGTGCCAGCAGTGAATTTCAGGGGGGAAGGCAGTACTTC. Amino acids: CASSEFQGGRQYF.

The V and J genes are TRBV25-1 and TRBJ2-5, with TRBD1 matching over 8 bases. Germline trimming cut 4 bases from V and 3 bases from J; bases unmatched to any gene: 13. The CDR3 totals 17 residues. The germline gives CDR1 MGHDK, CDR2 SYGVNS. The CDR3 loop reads CASSAFWTGKEEETQYF. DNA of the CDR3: TGTGCCAGCAGTGCCTTCTGGACAGGGAAGGAGGAAGAGACCCAGTACTTC.

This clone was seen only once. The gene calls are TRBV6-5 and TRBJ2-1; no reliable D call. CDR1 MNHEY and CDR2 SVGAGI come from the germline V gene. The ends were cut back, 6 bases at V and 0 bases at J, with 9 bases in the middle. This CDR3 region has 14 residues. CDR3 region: CASRDGYSYNEQFF. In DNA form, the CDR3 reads TGTGCCAGCAGGGACGGATACTCCTACAATGAGCAGTTCTTC.

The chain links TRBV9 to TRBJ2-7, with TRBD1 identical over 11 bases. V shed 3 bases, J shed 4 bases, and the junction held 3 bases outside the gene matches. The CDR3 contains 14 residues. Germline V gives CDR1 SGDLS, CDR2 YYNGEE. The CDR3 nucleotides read TGTGCCAGCAGCGACCGGGACAGGGGGTACGAGCAGTACTTC. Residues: CASSDRDRGYEQYF.

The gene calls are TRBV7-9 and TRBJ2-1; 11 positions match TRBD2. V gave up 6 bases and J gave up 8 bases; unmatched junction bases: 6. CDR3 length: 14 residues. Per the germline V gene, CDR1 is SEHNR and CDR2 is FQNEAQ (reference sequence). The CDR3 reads CASSTSGSVYEQFF. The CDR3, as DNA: TGTGCCAGCAGTACTAGCGGGAGTGTCTATGAGCAGTTCTTC. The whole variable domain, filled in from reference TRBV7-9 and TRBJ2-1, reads DTGVSQNPRHKITKRGQNVTFRCDPISEHNRLYWYRQTLGQGPEFLTYFQNEAQLEKSRLLSDRFSAERPKGSFSTLEIQRTEQGDSAMYLCASSTSGSVYEQFFGPGTRLTVL.

The DNA for the CDR3 is TGTGCCAGCAGTGTACGCGGAAGACAACAGTCCTGGGGGAACACCGGGGAGCTGTTTTTT. Translated: CASSVRGRQQSWGNTGELFF. This rearrangement joins TRBV2 to TRBJ2-2; D is unclear. The CDR3 spans 20 residues. V was trimmed by 4 bases and J by 1 base, leaving 25 bases between them. Germline-derived CDR1 and CDR2 are SNHLY and FYNNEI.

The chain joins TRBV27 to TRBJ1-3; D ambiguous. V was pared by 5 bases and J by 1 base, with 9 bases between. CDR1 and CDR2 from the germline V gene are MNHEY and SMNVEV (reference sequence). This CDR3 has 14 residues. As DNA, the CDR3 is TGTGCCAGCAGTCCACAAGTATCTGGAAACACCATATATTTT. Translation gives CASSPQVSGNTIYF.

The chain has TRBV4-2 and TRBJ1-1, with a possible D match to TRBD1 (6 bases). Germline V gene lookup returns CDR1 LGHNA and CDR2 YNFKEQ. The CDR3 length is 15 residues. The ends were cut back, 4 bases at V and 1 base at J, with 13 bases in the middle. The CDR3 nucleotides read TGTGCCAGCAGCCTGTCGGGGGCCCCGAACACTGAAGCTTTCTTT. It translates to CASSLSGAPNTEAFF.

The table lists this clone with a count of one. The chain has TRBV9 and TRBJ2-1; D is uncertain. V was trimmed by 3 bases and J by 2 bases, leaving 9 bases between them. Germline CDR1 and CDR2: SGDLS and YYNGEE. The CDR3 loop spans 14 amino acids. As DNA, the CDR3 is TGTGCCAGCAGCGCCGATGGAACCTACAATGAGCAGTTCTTC. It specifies CASSADGTYNEQFF.

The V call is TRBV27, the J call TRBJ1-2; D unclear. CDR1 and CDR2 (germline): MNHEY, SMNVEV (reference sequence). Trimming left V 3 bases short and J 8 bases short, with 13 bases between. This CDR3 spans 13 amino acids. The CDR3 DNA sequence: TGTGCCAGCAGTTTGGGCCGGGGTTGGGGCTACACCTTC. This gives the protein CASSLGRGWGYTF.

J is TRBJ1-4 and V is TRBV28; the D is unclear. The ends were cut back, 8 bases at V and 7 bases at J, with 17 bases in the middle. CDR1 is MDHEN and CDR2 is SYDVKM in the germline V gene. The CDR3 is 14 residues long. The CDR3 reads CASRRGDWGEKLFF. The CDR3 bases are TGTGCCAGCCGACGAGGAGACTGGGGTGAAAAACTGTTTTTT.

As DNA, the CDR3 is TGCGCCAGCGCCCCCGGGGCTGCCAAAAACATTCAGTACTTC. Its protein product is CASAPGAAKNIQYF. V usage is TRBV5-1 and J usage is TRBJ2-4; either TRBD1 or TRBD2 may fit D (5 bases each). The germline gives CDR1 SGHRS, CDR2 YFSETQ. The CDR3 covers 14 residues. Trimming removed 7 bases from V and 1 base from J, with 12 bases in between.

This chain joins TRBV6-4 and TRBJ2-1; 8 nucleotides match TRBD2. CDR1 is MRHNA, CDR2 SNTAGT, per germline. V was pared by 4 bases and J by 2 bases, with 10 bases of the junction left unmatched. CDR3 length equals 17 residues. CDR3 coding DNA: TGTGCCAGCAGTGTCTTAGCGGGATCCCGCCCCTACAATGAGCAGTTCTTC. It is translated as CASSVLAGSRPYNEQFF.

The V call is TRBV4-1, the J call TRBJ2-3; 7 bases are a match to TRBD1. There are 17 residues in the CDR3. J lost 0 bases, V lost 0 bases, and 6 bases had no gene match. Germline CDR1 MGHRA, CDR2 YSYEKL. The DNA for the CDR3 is TGCGCCAGCAGCCAAGAAGGGGGCCCCATAAGCACAGATACGCAGTATTTT. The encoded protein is CASSQEGGPISTDTQYF.